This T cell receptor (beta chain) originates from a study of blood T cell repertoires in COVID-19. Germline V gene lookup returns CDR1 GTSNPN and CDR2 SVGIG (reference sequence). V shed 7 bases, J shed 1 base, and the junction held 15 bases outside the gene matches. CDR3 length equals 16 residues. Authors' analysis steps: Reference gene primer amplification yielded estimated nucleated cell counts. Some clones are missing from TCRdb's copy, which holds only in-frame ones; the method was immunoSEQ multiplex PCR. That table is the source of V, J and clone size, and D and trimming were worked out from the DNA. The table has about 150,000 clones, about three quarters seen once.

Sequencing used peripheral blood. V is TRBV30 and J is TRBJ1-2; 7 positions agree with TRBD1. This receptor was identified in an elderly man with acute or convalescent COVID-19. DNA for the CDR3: TGTGCCTTCCCCAGGGGGGCAGGGGCCGTTAACTATGGCTACACCTTC. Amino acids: CAFPRGAGAVNYGYTF.